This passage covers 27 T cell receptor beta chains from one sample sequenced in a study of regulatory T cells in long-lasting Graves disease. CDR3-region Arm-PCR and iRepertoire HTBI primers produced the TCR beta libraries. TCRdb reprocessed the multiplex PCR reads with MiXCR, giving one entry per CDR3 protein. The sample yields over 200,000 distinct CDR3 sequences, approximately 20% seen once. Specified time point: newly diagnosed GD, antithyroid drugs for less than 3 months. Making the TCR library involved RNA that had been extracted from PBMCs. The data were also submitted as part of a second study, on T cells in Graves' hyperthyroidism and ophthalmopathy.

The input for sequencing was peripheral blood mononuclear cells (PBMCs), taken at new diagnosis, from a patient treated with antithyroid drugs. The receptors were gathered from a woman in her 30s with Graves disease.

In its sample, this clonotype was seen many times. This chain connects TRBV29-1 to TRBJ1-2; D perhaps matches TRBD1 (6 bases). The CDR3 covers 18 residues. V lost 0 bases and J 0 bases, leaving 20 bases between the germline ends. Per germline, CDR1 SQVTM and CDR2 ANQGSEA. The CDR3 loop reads CSVEDPGETAKANYGYTF. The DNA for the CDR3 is TGCAGCGTTGAAGACCCAGGGGAGACGGCGAAGGCTAACTATGGCTACACCTTC.

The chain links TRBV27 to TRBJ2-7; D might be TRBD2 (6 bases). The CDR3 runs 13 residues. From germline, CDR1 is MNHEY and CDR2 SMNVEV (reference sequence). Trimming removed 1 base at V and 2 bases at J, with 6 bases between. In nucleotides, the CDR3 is TGTGCCAGCAGTTTATGGGGGGCCTACGAGCAGTACTTC. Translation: CASSLWGAYEQYF.

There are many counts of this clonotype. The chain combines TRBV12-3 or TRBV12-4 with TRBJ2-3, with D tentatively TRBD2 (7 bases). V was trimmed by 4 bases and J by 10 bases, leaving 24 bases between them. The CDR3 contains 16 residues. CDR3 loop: CASSSRQGGVEDAQYF. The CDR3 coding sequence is TGTGCCAGCAGTTCCCGCCAAGGGGGGGTTGAGGACGCGCAGTATTTT.

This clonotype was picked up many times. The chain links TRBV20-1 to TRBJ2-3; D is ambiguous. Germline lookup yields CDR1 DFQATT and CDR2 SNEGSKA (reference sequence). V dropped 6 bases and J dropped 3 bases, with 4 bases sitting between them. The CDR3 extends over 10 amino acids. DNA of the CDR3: TGCAGTGCCGCTACAGATACGCAGTATTTT. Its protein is CSAATDTQYF.

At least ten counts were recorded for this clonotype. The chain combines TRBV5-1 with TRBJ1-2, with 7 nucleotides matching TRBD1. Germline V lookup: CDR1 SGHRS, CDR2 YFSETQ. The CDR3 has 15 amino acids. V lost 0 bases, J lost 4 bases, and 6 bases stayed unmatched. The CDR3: CASSLGQGGIYGYTF. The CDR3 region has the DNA TGCGCCAGCAGCTTGGGACAGGGTGGAATCTATGGCTACACCTTC.

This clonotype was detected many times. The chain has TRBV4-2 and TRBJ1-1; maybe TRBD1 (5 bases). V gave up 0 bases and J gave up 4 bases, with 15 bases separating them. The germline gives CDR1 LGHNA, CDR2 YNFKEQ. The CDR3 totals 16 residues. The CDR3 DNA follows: TGTGCCAGCAGCCAAGAGGTCATCCAGGGTCGCACTGAAGCTTTCTTT. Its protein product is CASSQEVIQGRTEAFF.

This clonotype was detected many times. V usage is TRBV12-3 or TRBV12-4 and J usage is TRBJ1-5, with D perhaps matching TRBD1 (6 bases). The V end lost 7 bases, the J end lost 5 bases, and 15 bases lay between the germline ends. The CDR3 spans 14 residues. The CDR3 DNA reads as TGTGCCAGCACCAACAGGGCGAGGGATCAGCCCCAGCATTTT. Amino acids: CASTNRARDQPQHF.

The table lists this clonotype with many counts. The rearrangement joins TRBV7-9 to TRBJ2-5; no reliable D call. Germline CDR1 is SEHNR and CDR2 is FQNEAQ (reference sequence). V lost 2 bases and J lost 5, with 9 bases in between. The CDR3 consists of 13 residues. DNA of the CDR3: TGTGCCAGCAGCTTATGGGGTCAGGAGACCCAGTACTTC. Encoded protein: CASSLWGQETQYF.

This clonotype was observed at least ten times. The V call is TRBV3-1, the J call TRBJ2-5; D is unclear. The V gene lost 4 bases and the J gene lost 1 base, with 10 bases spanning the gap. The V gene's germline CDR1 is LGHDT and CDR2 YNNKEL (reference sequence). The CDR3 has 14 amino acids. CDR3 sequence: CASSPMAGQETQYF. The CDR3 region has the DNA TGTGCCAGCAGCCCTATGGCCGGCCAAGAGACCCAGTACTTC.

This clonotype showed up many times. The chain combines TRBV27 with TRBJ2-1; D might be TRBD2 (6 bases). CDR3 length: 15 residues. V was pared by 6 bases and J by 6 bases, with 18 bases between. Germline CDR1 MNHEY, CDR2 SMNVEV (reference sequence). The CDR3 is CASRLGGLPFNEQFF. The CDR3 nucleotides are TGTGCCAGCAGGCTGGGGGGTCTCCCCTTCAATGAGCAGTTCTTC.

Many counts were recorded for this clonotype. The CDR3 loop reads CASSEDLRETQYF. Here the CDR3 DNA reads TGCGCCAGCAGTGAGGACCTTCGAGAGACCCAGTACTTC. The chain links TRBV10-1 to TRBJ2-5; D call uncertain. Per germline, CDR1 WNHNN and CDR2 SYGVQD (reference sequence). V gave up 2 bases and J gave up 4 bases, with 8 bases separating them. The CDR3 sequence is 13 residues long.

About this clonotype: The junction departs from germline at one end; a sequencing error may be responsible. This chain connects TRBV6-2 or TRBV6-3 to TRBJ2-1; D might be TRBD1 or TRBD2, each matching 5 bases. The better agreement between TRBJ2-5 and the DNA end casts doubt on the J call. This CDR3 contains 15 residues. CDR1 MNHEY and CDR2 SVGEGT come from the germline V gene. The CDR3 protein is CPSSYRARGTETQYF. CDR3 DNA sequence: TGTCCCAGCAGTTACCGTGCCCGGGGCACGGAGACCCAGTACTTC.

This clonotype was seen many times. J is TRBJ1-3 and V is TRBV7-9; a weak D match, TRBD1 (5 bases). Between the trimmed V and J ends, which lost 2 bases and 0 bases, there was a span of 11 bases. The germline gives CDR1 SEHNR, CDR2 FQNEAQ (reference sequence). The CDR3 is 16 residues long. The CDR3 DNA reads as TGTGCCAGCAGCTTATTGGGGGGACTCTCTGGAAACACCATATATTTT. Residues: CASSLLGGLSGNTIYF.

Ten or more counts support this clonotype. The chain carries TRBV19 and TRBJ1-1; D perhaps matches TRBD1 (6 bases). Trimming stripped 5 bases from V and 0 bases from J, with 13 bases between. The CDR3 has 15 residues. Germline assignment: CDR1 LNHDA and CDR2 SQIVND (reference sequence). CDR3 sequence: CASSVFGQMNTEAFF. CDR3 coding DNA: TGTGCCAGTAGTGTGTTCGGACAGATGAACACTGAAGCTTTCTTT. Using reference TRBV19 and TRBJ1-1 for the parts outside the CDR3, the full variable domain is DGGITQSPKYLFRKEGQNVTLSCEQNLNHDAMYWYRQDPGQGLRLIYYSQIVNDFQKGDIAEGYSVSREKKESFPLTVTSAQKNPTAFYLCASSVFGQMNTEAFFGQGTRLTVV.

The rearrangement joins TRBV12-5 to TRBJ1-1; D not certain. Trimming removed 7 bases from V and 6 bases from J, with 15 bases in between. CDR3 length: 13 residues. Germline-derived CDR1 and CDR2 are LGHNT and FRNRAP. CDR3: CASATSLGSEAFF. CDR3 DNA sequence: TGTGCTAGTGCCACCTCGTTGGGGTCTGAAGCTTTCTTT. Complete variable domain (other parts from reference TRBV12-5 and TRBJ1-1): DARVTQTPRHKVTEMGQEVTMRCQPILGHNTVFWYRQTMMQGLELLAYFRNRAPLDDSGMPKDRFSAEMPDATLATLKIQPSEPRDSAVYFCASATSLGSEAFFGQGTRLTVV.

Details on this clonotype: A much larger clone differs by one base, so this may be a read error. The CDR3 reads CSAPSPRGASTEAFF. The CDR3 DNA reads TGCAGTGCTCCTTCTCCCCGAGGGGCAAGCACTGAAGCTTTCTTT. J is TRBJ1-1 and V is TRBV20-1, with a tentative D call TRBD1 (5 bases). Trimming shortened V by 5 bases and J by 4 bases, and 20 bases separated the two germline ends. The length of the CDR3 is 15 residues. CDR1 is DFQATT, CDR2 SNEGSKA, per germline (reference sequence).

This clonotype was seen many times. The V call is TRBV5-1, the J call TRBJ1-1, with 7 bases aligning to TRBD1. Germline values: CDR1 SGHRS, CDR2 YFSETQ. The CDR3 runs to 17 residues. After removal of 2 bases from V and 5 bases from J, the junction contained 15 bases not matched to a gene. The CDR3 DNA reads TGCGCCAGCAGCTTACGCCCGACAGGGATCGGGGGGACTGAAGCTTTCTTT. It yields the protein CASSLRPTGIGGTEAFF.

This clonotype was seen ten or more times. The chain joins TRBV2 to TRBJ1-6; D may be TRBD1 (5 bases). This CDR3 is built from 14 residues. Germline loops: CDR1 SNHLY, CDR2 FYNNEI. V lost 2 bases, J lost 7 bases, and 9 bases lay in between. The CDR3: CASSERDGNSPLHF. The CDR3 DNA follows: TGTGCCAGCAGTGAACGGGACGGAAATTCACCCCTCCACTTT.

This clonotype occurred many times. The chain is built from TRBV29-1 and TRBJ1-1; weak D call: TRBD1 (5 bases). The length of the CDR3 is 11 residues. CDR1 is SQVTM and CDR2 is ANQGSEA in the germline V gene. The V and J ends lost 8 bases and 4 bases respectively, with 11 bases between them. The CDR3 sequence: CSLGGSTEAFF. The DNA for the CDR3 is TGCAGCCTCGGGGGGAGCACTGAAGCTTTCTTT.

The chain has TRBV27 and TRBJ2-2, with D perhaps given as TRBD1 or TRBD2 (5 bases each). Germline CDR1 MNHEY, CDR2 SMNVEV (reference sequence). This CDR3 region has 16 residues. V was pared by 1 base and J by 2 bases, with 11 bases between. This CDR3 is CASSLWGSQNTGELFF. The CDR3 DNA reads TGTGCCAGCAGTTTATGGGGGAGCCAAAACACCGGGGAGCTGTTTTTT.

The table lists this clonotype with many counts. The CDR3 DNA is TGTGCCATCAGCAGGGAGTCTGGGGCCAACGTCCTGACTTTC. Its protein is CAISRESGANVLTF. V gene TRBV10-3 combines with J gene TRBJ2-6; D is perhaps TRBD1 or TRBD2 (5 bases each). Trimming removed 6 bases from V and 1 base from J, with 7 bases in between. The CDR3 is 14 amino acids. Germline V gene lookup returns CDR1 ENHRY and CDR2 SYGVKD.

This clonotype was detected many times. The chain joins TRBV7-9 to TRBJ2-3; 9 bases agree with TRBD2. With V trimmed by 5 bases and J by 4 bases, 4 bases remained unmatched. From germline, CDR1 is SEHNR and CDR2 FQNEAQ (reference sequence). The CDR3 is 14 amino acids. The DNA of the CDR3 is TGTGCCAGCAGCGACACTAGCGGGCCAGATACGCAGTATTTT. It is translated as CASSDTSGPDTQYF.

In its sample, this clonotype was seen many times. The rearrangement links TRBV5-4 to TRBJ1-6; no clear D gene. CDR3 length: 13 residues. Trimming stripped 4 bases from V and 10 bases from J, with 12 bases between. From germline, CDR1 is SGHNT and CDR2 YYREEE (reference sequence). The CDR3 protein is CASSPSRGSPLHF. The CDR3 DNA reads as TGTGCCAGCAGCCCTAGTAGAGGCTCACCCCTCCACTTT.

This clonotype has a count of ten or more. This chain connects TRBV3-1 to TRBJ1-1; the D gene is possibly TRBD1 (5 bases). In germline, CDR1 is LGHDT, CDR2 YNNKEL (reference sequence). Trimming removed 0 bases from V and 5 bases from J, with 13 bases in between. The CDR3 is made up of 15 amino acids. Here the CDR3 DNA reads TGTGCCAGCAGCCAAGAGGGGCAGGGTTGGACTGAAGCTTTCTTT. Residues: CASSQEGQGWTEAFF.

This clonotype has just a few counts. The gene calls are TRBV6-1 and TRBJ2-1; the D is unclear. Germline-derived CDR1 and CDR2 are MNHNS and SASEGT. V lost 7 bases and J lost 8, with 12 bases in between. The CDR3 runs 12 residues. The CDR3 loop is CASMAVYDEQFF. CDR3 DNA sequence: TGTGCCAGCATGGCGGTATACGATGAGCAGTTCTTC.

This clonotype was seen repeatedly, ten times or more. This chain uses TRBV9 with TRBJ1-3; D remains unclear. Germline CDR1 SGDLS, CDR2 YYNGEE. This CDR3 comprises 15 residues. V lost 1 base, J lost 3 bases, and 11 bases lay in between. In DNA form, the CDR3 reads TGTGCCAGCAGCGTAACTCCATCGCGTGGAAACACCATATATTTT. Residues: CASSVTPSRGNTIYF.

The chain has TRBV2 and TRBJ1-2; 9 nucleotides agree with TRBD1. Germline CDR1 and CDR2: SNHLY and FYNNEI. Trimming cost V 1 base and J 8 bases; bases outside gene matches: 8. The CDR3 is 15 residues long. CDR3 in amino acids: CASSEGTGGVWGYTF. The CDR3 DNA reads TGTGCCAGCAGTGAAGGAACAGGGGGCGTCTGGGGCTACACCTTC. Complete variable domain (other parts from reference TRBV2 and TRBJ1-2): EPEVTQTPSHQVTQMGQEVILRCVPISNHLYFYWYRQILGQKVEFLVSFYNNEISEKSEIFDDQFSVERPDGSNFTLKIRSTKLEDSAMYFCASSEGTGGVWGYTFGSGTRLTVV.